The rows below give T cell receptor beta chains drawn from one sample of a study of T cells in Graves' hyperthyroidism and ophthalmopathy. TCRdb re-analysed the multiplex PCR reads in MiXCR, keeping a single row per CDR3 protein. The top ten hold 5.3% of the sample, which has approximately 420,000 distinct CDR3 sequences, roughly 15% seen once. Source material: blood. The receptors originated from a woman between 18 and 29 years old with Graves' hyperthyroidism. Each CDR3 is given with its conserved first and last residue. The order of the fields is CDR3 protein, J gene, V gene.

CAWSFRGTDSSYEQYF	TRBJ2-7	TRBV30
CASSLEGATEAFF	TRBJ1-1	TRBV5-1
CSARVAGGPGDTQYF	TRBJ2-3	TRBV20-1
CSASTGLAGSTEQFF	TRBJ2-1	TRBV20-1
CASSPPGEKLFF	TRBJ1-4	TRBV18
CASSFGDVGNQPQHF	TRBJ1-5	TRBV7-8
CSATPHEQYF	TRBJ2-7	TRBV20-1
CASSEYSGMNTEAFF	TRBJ1-1	TRBV25-1
CASSYNGRASGELFF	TRBJ2-2	TRBV6-5
CASPPPSGRATSSYNEQFF	TRBJ2-1	TRBV28
CAISERGTGISGGETQYF	TRBJ2-5	TRBV12-3/TRBV12-4
CASFIGGPHNEQFF	TRBJ2-1	TRBV12-3/TRBV12-4
CASSTRIAGFYEQYF	TRBJ2-7	TRBV13
CATSDLDRASYNEQFF	TRBJ2-1	TRBV24-1
CASTRAGRSNSPLHF	TRBJ1-6	TRBV12-3/TRBV12-4